These 8 T cell receptor beta chains were all obtained from the same sample, sequenced in a study of cytomegalovirus exposure and HLA in healthy donors (dated by TCRdb to between 2016 and 2019). Libraries were prepared through the immunoSEQ multiplex PCR assay. For the multiplex PCR, a mixture combining 60 forward primers for TCR Vbeta segments and 13 reverse primers for TCR Jbeta segments was used. TCRdb holds this immuneACCESS table with in-frame rearrangements only. Some clones are missing; in checked studies, unresolved V genes explain under half, and the rest has no known cause. Here the sample has some 140,000 clones; 60% to 80% occur a single time. The top ten clonotypes cover approximately 1% of the sample. The sample consisted of PBMCs. Receptors were obtained from a man younger than 30 in good health and CMV-seronegative.

The V call is TRBV4-3, the J call TRBJ1-2; D unresolved. V gave up 1 base and J gave up 3 bases, with 18 bases separating them. CDR3 length: 17 amino acids. Germline lookup yields CDR1 LGHNA and CDR2 YSLEER. The CDR3 DNA is TGCGCCAGCAGCCAAGTTGGCTGGGCATCCGTGGACTATGGCTACACCTTC. Translated, it gives CASSQVGWASVDYGYTF.

The chain joins TRBV19 to TRBJ2-1; D may be TRBD2 (7 bases). V was clipped by 3 bases and J by 9 bases, with 12 bases between them. Germline values: CDR1 LNHDA, CDR2 SQIVND (reference sequence). The CDR3 runs to 13 residues. This CDR3 reads CASSMGGAIEQFF. The CDR3 nucleotides read TGTGCCAGTAGTATGGGGGGGGCGATTGAGCAGTTCTTC.

The genes are TRBV4-3 and TRBJ2-4, with unresolved D. The V end was cut by 2 bases, the J end by 0 bases, with 5 bases between. Per germline, CDR1 LGHNA and CDR2 YSLEER. CDR3 length equals 14 residues. The CDR3 sequence is CASSQRVAKNIQYF. The CDR3 region has the DNA TGCGCCAGCAGCCAACGTGTAGCCAAAAACATTCAGTACTTC.

In regard to this clone: At the DNA level, this CDR3 is encoded by other sequences in the same sample as well. This chain connects TRBV6-5 to TRBJ1-2; D unclear. Trimming took off 0 bases at V and 1 base at J, with 6 bases between the two ends. This CDR3 region has 14 residues. Germline V gene lookup returns CDR1 MNHEY and CDR2 SVGAGI. In nucleotides, the CDR3 is TGTGCCAGCAGTTACTCGACGGGTAACTATGGCTACACCTTC. Translation: CASSYSTGNYGYTF.

The rearrangement links TRBV6-5 to TRBJ1-4; tentatively, D is TRBD1 (5 bases). The CDR3 has 14 amino acids. Trimming took 0 bases from V and 5 from J, leaving 7 bases between them. Germline-derived CDR1 and CDR2 are MNHEY and SVGAGI. CDR3 region: CASSYSRVNEKLFF. CDR3 DNA: TGTGCCAGCAGTTACTCCAGGGTCAATGAAAAACTGTTTTTT.

This chain links TRBV7-2 with TRBJ1-2; 7 bases map to TRBD1. The CDR3 is 15 amino acids. V trimming: 4 bases; J trimming: 8 bases; junction bases outside the gene matches: 13. Germline CDR1 SGHTA, CDR2 FQGNSA. The chain's CDR3 is CASSSPMRGRGGYTF. The CDR3 bases are TGTGCCAGCAGCTCCCCCATGAGGGGGCGGGGAGGCTACACCTTC. The full variable domain, with the rest looked up from reference TRBV7-2 and TRBJ1-2, is GAGVSQSPSNKVTEKGKDVELRCDPISGHTALYWYRQSLGQGLEFLIYFQGNSAPDKSGLPSDRFSAERTGGSVSTLTIQRTQQEDSAVYLCASSSPMRGRGGYTFGSGTRLTVV.

The chain links TRBV4-1 to TRBJ2-5; the D gene is possibly TRBD2 (5 bases). V was cut by 4 bases and J by 2 bases, with 17 bases left in between. CDR3 size: 16 residues. The germline V gene has CDR1 MGHRA and CDR2 YSYEKL. CDR3 residues: CASSPGLYSLQETQYF. Written as DNA, the CDR3 is TGCGCCAGCAGCCCAGGACTCTACAGCCTTCAAGAGACCCAGTACTTC.

J is TRBJ2-1 and V is TRBV7-6, with 10 nucleotides matching TRBD2. The CDR3 sequence is 14 residues long. CDR1 is SGHVS and CDR2 is FNYEAQ in the germline V gene. After removal of 4 bases from V and 3 bases from J, the junction contained 0 bases not matched to a gene. CDR3 in DNA: TGTGCCAGCAGCTCTAGCGGGGGCTACAATGAGCAGTTCTTC. The encoded protein is CASSSSGGYNEQFF.